This T cell receptor beta chain was obtained from a study of beta chain features in type 1 diabetes. Study results and limitations: When Type 1 diabetes patients were examined, their TCRB CDR3s proved moderately but significantly shorter in all four CD4+ subsets.

The CDR3 sequence is 11 residues long. The germline V and J ends were trimmed by 4 bases and 4 bases, with 4 bases remaining between them. Germline V gives CDR1 LNHNV, CDR2 YYDKDF (reference sequence). As every portion of the isolated RNA was reverse transcribed, the sequencing read expressed TCRB transcripts. The protocol was immunoSEQ multiplex PCR, while the TCRdb copy is restricted to in-frame clones and leaves out a portion. The sample records around 430,000 clones, 30% being singletons. It was via CD45RO/CCR7/CD25/CD127/CD95/CD27 that CD4+ naive, central memory, regulatory and stem cell-like memory cells were sorted. On this clone: Its antigen is still unknown.

The clonotype originates from a man younger than 30 in good health. Sequencing input: naive CD4+ T cells from blood. The chain uses TRBV15 and TRBJ2-5; D gene ambiguous. The CDR3 spells CATSNRETQYF. In DNA, the CDR3 is TGTGCCACCAGCAACAGAGAGACCCAGTACTTC.